Shown below are 22 T cell receptor beta chains from a single sample sequenced in a study of T cell repertoires in cytomegalovirus infection. MiXCR, applied by TCRdb to the reads, yields one record per CDR3 protein. The sample has under 850,000 distinct CDR3 sequences; 35% to 45% are singletons. The sequenced material came from PBMCs. The receptors come from a human donor in good health (CMV status not recorded). Some clones in this sample may be carry-over from other donors' samples.

As concerns this clonotype: Possible read error: a much larger clone is one base away. Because it lacks the conserved phenylalanine or tryptophan at the end, this CDR3 is likely a read error. This chain connects TRBV7-6 to TRBJ2-7, with 9 bases identical to TRBD2. From germline, CDR1 is SGHVS and CDR2 FNYEAQ. This CDR3 region has 17 residues. Losses at the gene ends were 1 base for V and 4 bases for J; bases not matched to a gene: 11. The DNA for the CDR3 is TGTGCCAGCAGCTTAGGCGCGGGTAGCGGGGGAGATTACGAGCAGTACTTA. This translates into CASSLGAGSGGDYEQYL.

The V call is TRBV20-1, the J call TRBJ1-6, with a tentative D call TRBD1 (5 bases). Germline V gives CDR1 DFQATT, CDR2 SNEGSKA (reference sequence). Trimming removed 2 bases at V and 10 bases at J, with 12 bases between. The CDR3 has 13 amino acids. The CDR3 is CSARKEGSSPLHF. For the CDR3, the DNA is TGCAGTGCTAGAAAGGAGGGGAGCTCACCCCTCCACTTT.

This clonotype has ten or more counts. V and J are TRBV28 and TRBJ2-1; TRBD2 matches 11 bases. CDR3 length equals 16 residues. Trimming cost V 2 bases and J 7 bases; bases outside gene matches: 7. The germline V gene has CDR1 MDHEN and CDR2 SYDVKM. The CDR3 loop reads CASSLATSGTGNEQFF. The CDR3 DNA sequence: TGTGCCAGCAGTTTAGCGACTAGCGGGACGGGGAATGAGCAGTTCTTC.

The CDR3 DNA reads TGTGCCACCGGACTAGAGGGCACGAACACTGAAGCTTTCTTT. Amino acid sequence: CATGLEGTNTEAFF. The chain carries TRBV15 and TRBJ1-1, with D unresolved. This CDR3 comprises 14 residues. Germline V gene lookup returns CDR1 LNHNV and CDR2 YYDKDF (reference sequence). The germline V and J ends were trimmed by 8 bases and 1 base, with 14 bases remaining between them.

The gene calls are TRBV20-1 and TRBJ1-1, with D tentatively TRBD1 (6 bases). V was pared by 8 bases and J by 1 base, with 14 bases between. The germline gives CDR1 DFQATT, CDR2 SNEGSKA (reference sequence). The CDR3 spans 13 residues. CDR3 nucleotides: TGCAGTATTGGGGGCTTGGGGAACACTGAAGCTTTCTTT. Protein product: CSIGGLGNTEAFF.

The chain combines TRBV10-3 with TRBJ2-1, with D perhaps TRBD1 (5 bases). CDR3 size: 15 residues. Germline CDR1 ENHRY, CDR2 SYGVKD. V dropped 0 bases and J dropped 2 bases, with 8 bases sitting between them. The CDR3 DNA sequence: TGTGCCATCAGTGAGTCGCAGGGCCCCTACAATGAGCAGTTCTTC. Residues: CAISESQGPYNEQFF.

V and J are TRBV6-5 and TRBJ1-5; unclear D gene. The CDR3 is 15 residues long. Germline assignment: CDR1 MNHEY and CDR2 SVGAGI. V lost 0 bases to trimming and J lost 1 base, with 7 bases between them. CDR3 DNA sequence: TGTGCCAGCAGTTACTCGTCGGGGAGCAATCAGCCCCAGCATTTT. It yields the protein CASSYSSGSNQPQHF.

V usage is TRBV7-9 and J usage is TRBJ1-2; no definite D call. V lost 2 bases, J lost 5 bases, and 12 bases lay in between. The germline V gene has CDR1 SEHNR and CDR2 FQNEAQ (reference sequence). The CDR3 runs 14 residues. In DNA form, the CDR3 reads TGTGCCAGCAGCTTAATTAGGGTGGATTATGGCTACACCTTC. Its protein product is CASSLIRVDYGYTF.

This clonotype has more than one count but fewer than ten. V and J are TRBV11-2 and TRBJ2-3; 9 bases map to TRBD2. Germline V CDR1 and CDR2: SGHAT, FQNNGV. V was clipped by 1 base and J by 5 bases; unmatched bases: 7. This CDR3 comprises 16 residues. The CDR3 sequence is CASSLVVIAGVDTQYF. The CDR3 DNA reads as TGTGCCAGCAGCTTAGTGGTTATAGCGGGAGTAGATACGCAGTATTTT.

This sequence joins TRBV28 and TRBJ2-7, with D uncertain. V lost 7 bases, J lost 2 bases, and 21 bases lay in between. The CDR3 runs 16 residues. CDR1 MDHEN and CDR2 SYDVKM come from the germline V gene. DNA for the CDR3: TGTGCCAGCAATTCAGCAGAGGTCCCTTCCCCCTACGAGCAGTACTTC. Its protein is CASNSAEVPSPYEQYF. The variable domain in full, completed from reference TRBV28 and TRBJ2-7, reads DVKVTQSSRYLVKRTGEKVFLECVQDMDHENMFWYRQDPGLGLRLIYFSYDVKMKEKGDIPEGYSVSREKKERFSLILESASTNQTSMYLCASNSAEVPSPYEQYFGPGTRLTVT.

V is TRBV3-1 and J is TRBJ2-3, with 8 bases matching TRBD2. The length of the CDR3 is 17 residues. The germline V gene has CDR1 LGHDT and CDR2 YNNKEL (reference sequence). Trimming cost V 2 bases and J 3 bases; bases outside gene matches: 10. CDR3 sequence (DNA): TGTGCCAGCAGCCAAACCATGGGGCGCGGGAGGACAGATACGCAGTATTTT. Protein product: CASSQTMGRGRTDTQYF.

Regarding this clonotype: At one boundary the junction diverges from the germline segment, which might be a read error. The gene calls are TRBV7-8 and TRBJ2-1; 8 bases line up with TRBD1. The CDR3 is 16 amino acids. Germline V gene lookup returns CDR1 SGHVS and CDR2 FQNEAQ. The CDR3 bases are TGTGCAAGCAGCTCAAGGGTAGGGACAGGCTACAATGATCAGTTCTTC. It encodes CASSSRVGTGYNDQFF.

This chain links TRBV7-8 with TRBJ1-2; a possible D gene is TRBD1 (6 bases). Between the trimmed V and J ends, which lost 3 bases and 3 bases, there was a span of 14 bases. The length of the CDR3 is 15 residues. The V gene's germline CDR1 is SGHVS and CDR2 FQNEAQ. The CDR3 coding sequence is TGTGCCAGCAGCTTTGGACAGACAGCTGACTATGGCTACACCTTC. Residues: CASSFGQTADYGYTF.

This clonotype was seen once. The J gene is TRBJ1-1, the V gene TRBV19; D perhaps matches TRBD1 (5 bases). The CDR3 sequence is 15 residues long. The germline V gene has CDR1 LNHDA and CDR2 SQIVND (reference sequence). Trimming left V 7 bases short and J 6 bases short, with 21 bases between. For the CDR3, the DNA is TGTGCCAGTAAAGGGGATTACAGGATAGGAGCTGAAGCTTTCTTT. Translated: CASKGDYRIGAEAFF.

Details on this clonotype: Possible read error: a much larger clone is one base away. Lacking the conserved final phenylalanine or tryptophan, this CDR3 likely reflects a read error. This chain links TRBV7-2 with TRBJ1-2; D is perhaps TRBD1 (6 bases). The germline CDR1 and CDR2 sequences are SGHTA and FQGNSA. Trimming cost V 1 base and J 6 bases, with 15 bases left between them. The CDR3 runs to 15 residues. CDR3 sequence (DNA): TGTGCCAGCAGCTTAGTGCCGGGGGCGAGGAATGGCTACACCCTC. Encoded protein: CASSLVPGARNGYTL.

This clonotype was seen just once. This rearrangement joins TRBV19 to TRBJ2-7, with D tentatively TRBD2 (5 bases). From germline, CDR1 is LNHDA and CDR2 SQIVND (reference sequence). V was cut by 7 bases and J by 3 bases, with 13 bases left in between. The CDR3 spans 13 residues. The CDR3 loop reads CASIMDFDYEQYF. The CDR3 DNA follows: TGTGCCAGTATTATGGACTTTGACTACGAGCAGTACTTC.

The chain recombines TRBV10-3 with TRBJ1-5; 7 positions match TRBD1. The CDR3 has 14 amino acids. The germline V gene has CDR1 ENHRY and CDR2 SYGVKD. With 3 bases clipped from V and 5 bases from J, the junction kept 4 bases outside the gene matches. Written as DNA, the CDR3 is TGTGCCATCAGTGAACAGGGGCTTGATCAGCCCCAGCATTTT. Its protein is CAISEQGLDQPQHF.

This clonotype was detected a few times. The chain has TRBV6-5 and TRBJ2-7, with D maybe TRBD2 (6 bases). Trimming pared 2 bases from V and 1 base from J, leaving 21 bases between. Germline CDR1 reads MNHEY; CDR2 reads SVGAGI. This CDR3 is 18 amino acids long. The chain's CDR3 is CASSYVRGWEEGSYEQYF. The CDR3 DNA reads as TGTGCCAGCAGTTACGTCCGGGGGTGGGAAGAAGGATCCTACGAGCAGTACTTC.

At least ten counts were recorded for this clonotype. The V call is TRBV7-6, the J call TRBJ1-1, with D hard to call. This CDR3 comprises 14 residues. CDR1 SGHVS and CDR2 FNYEAQ come from the germline V gene. The V end lost 1 base, the J end lost 4 bases, and 10 bases lay between the germline ends. CDR3 protein: CASSLEGSGTEAFF. CDR3 in DNA: TGTGCCAGCAGCTTAGAGGGTAGCGGCACTGAAGCTTTCTTT.

The DNA of the CDR3 is TGTGCCAGCAGCCTACTCCCCGGAAACACCATATATTTT. Protein: CASSLLPGNTIYF. The rearrangement joins TRBV11-2 to TRBJ1-3; D is uncertain. CDR1 SGHAT and CDR2 FQNNGV come from the germline V gene. V shed 5 bases and J shed 4 bases, with 9 bases lying between them. This CDR3 is 13 amino acids long. Variable domain in full (rest from reference TRBV11-2 and TRBJ1-3): EAGVAQSPRYKIIEKRQSVAFWCNPISGHATLYWYQQILGQGPKLLIQFQNNGVVDDSQLPKDRFSAERLKGVDSTLKIQPAKLEDSAVYLCASSLLPGNTIYFGEGSWLTVV.

This chain joins TRBV6-6 and TRBJ2-2; D unclear. Germline assignment: CDR1 MNHNY and CDR2 SVGAGI (reference sequence). The V and J ends lost 7 bases and 6 bases respectively, with 15 bases between them. This CDR3 has 14 residues. The CDR3 reads CASITTTRPGELFF. DNA of the CDR3: TGTGCCAGCATCACTACCACGAGACCCGGGGAGCTGTTTTTT.

This chain joins TRBV7-4 and TRBJ2-7; tentative D call: TRBD1 (6 bases). CDR1 is SGHVT, CDR2 SQSDAQ, per germline. CDR3 length equals 13 residues. V lost 3 bases, J lost 5 bases, and 11 bases lay in between. CDR3 nucleotide sequence: TGTGCCAGCAGCTTCACAGGGAGCCACGAGCAGTACTTC. It encodes CASSFTGSHEQYF. Full variable domain (remainder filled in from reference TRBV7-4 and TRBJ2-7): GAGVSQSPRYKVAKRGRDVALRCDSISGHVTLYWYRQTLGQGSEVLTYSQSDAQRDKSGRPSGRFSAERPERSVSTLKIQRTEQGDSAVYLCASSFTGSHEQYFGPGTRLTVT.